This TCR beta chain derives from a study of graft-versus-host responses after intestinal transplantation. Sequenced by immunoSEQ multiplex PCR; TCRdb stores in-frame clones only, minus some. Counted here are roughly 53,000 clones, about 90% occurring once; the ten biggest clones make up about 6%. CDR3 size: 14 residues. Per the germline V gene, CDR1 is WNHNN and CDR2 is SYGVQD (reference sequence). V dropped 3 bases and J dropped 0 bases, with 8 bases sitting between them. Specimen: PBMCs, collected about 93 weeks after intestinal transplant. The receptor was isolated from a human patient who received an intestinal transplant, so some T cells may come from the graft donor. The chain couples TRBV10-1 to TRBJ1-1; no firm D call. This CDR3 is CASSDRHLNTEAFF. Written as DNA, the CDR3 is TGCGCCAGCAGTGATCGGCACTTGAACACTGAAGCTTTCTTT.